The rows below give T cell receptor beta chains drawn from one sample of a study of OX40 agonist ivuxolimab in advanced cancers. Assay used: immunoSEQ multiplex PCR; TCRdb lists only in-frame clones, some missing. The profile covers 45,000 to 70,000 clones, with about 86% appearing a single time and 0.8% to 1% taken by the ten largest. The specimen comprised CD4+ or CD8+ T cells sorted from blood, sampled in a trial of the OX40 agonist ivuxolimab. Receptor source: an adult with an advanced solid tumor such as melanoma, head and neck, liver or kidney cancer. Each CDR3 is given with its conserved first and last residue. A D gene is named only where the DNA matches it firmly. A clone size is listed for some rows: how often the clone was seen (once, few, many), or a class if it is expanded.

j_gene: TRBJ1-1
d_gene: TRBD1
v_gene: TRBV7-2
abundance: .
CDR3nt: TGTGCCAGCGACAGGGCCAGCATGAACACTGAAGCTTTCTTT
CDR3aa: CASDRASMNTEAFF

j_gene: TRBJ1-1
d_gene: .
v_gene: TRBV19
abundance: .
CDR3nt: TGTGCCAGTACTACAGGGAACACTGAAGCTTTCTTT
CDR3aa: CASTTGNTEAFF

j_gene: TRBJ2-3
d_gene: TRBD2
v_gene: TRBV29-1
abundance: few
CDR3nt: TGCAGCGTTGAAGATGAGCGGCCTAGCGGGCTCCGGGGCACAGATACGCAGTATTTT
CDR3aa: CSVEDERPSGLRGTDTQYF

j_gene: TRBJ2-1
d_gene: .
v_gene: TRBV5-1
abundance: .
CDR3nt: TGCGCCAGCAGCTTGTGGGGCAATGAGCAGTTCTTC
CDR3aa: CASSLWGNEQFF

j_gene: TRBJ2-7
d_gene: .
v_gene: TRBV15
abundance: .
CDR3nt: TGTGCCACCAGCAGAGGGGGTTTTCCCGAGCAGTACTTC
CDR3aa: CATSRGGFPEQYF

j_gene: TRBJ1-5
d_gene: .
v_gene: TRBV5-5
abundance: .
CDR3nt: TGTGCCAGCAGCCAAAGAGGATATAGCAATCAGCCCCAGCATTTT
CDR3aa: CASSQRGYSNQPQHF

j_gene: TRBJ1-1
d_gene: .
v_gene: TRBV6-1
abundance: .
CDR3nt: TGTGCCAGCAGTGAAAGGGCAGGGAGGTGGACTGAAGCTTTCTTT
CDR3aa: CASSERAGRWTEAFF

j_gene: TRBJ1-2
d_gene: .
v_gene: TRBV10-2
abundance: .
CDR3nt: TGCGCCACCCAACAGGTCCACTATGGCTACACCTTC
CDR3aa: CATQQVHYGYTF

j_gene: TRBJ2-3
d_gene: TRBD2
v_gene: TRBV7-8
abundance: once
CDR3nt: TGTGCCAGCAGCTTAGTGCCTAGCGGGGGGGCCACAGATACGCAGTATTTT
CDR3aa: CASSLVPSGGATDTQYF

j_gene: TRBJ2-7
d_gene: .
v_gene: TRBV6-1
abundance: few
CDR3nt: TGTGCCAGCAGTGAACAGGGGACAAGGGCGTTCTACGAGCAGTACTTC
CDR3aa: CASSEQGTRAFYEQYF

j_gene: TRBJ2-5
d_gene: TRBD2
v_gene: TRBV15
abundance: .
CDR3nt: TGTGCCACCAGCAGAGATGGACTAGCGGAAGAGACCCAGTACTTC
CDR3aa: CATSRDGLAEETQYF

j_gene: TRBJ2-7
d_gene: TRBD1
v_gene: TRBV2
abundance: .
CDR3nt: TGTGCCAGCAGTGGGGACAGCTCCTACGAGCAGTACTTC
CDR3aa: CASSGDSSYEQYF

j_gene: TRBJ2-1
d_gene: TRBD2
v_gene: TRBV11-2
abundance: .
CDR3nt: TGTGCCAGCAGCCCCCCGGGACTAGCGGGGGGGGATGAGCAGTTCTTC
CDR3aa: CASSPPGLAGGDEQFF

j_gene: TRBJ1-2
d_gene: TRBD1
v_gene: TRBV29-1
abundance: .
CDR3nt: TGCAGCGTTGGTTCGCAGGGGGCGGCCTATGGCTACACCTTC
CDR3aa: CSVGSQGAAYGYTF

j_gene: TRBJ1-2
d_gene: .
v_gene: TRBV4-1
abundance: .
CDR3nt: TGCGCCAGCAGCCAAGATACAGGTAACTATGGCTACACCTTC
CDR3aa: CASSQDTGNYGYTF

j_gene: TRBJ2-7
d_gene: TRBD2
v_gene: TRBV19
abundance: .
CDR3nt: TGTGCCAGTAGCTCACTAGCGGGGTTCTACGAGCAGTACTTC
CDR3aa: CASSSLAGFYEQYF

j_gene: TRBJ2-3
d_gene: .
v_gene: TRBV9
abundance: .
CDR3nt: TGTGCCAGCAGCAACCGACAGGCGGTTAGGGTTTGGAGCACAGATACGCAGTATTTT
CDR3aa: CASSNRQAVRVWSTDTQYF

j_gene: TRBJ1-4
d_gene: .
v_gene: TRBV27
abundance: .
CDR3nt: TGTGCCAGCAGTTTATTGGGGGCTTCTAATGAAAAACTGTTTTTT
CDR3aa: CASSLLGASNEKLFF

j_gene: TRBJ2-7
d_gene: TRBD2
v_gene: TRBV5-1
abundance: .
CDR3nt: TGCGCCAGCAGCGCGACGGGGGGACTAGCTTCCGCCGACGAGCAGTACTTC
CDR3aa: CASSATGGLASADEQYF

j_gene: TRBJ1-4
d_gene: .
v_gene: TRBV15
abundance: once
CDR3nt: TGTGCCACCAGCAGAGTGCCCCCCGGGAGTGAAAAACTGTTTTTT
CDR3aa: CATSRVPPGSEKLFF

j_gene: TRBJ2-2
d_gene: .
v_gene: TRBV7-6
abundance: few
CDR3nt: TGTGCCAGCAGCTCGGGACATACCACCGGGGAGCTGTTTTTT
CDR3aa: CASSSGHTTGELFF

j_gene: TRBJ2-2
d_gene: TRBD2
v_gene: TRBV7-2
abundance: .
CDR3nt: TGTGCCAGCAGTCAAATTAGCGGGGGAGTCACCGGGGAGCTGTTTTTT
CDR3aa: CASSQISGGVTGELFF

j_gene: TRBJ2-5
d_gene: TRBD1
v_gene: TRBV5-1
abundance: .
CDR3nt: TGCGCCAGCAGCTTCCGAGGACAGGGTGAGACCCAGTACTTC
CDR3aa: CASSFRGQGETQYF

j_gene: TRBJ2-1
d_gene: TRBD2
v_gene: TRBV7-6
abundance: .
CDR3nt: TGTGCCAGCAGCCGAAGGACTAGCGGGGGATCCTTATACAATGAGCAGTTCTTC
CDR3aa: CASSRRTSGGSLYNEQFF

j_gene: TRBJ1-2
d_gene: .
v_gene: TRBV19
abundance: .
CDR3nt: TGTGCCAGTAGTATAGTCGCCTACTCCTATGGCTACACCTTC
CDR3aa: CASSIVAYSYGYTF

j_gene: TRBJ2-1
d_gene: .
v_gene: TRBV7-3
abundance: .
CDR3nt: TGTGCCAGCAGCCAAACCACGGACAGTAATGAGCAGTTCTTC
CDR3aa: CASSQTTDSNEQFF

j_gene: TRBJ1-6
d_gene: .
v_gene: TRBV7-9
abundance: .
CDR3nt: TGTGCCAGCAGGGGAGTTGAAAATTCACCCCTCCACTTT
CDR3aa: CASRGVENSPLHF

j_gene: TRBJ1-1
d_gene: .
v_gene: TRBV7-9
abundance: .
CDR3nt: TGTGCCAGCAGCCAGATGACAGGTCGTATCACTGAAGCTTTCTTT
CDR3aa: CASSQMTGRITEAFF

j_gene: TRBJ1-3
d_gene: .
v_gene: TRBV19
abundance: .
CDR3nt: TGTGCCAGTAGTATCTTAGGGGTCTCTGGAAACACCATATATTTT
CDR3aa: CASSILGVSGNTIYF

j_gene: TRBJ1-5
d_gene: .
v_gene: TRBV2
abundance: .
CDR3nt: TGTGCCAGCTCCAGACCCGATTTTGGCAATCAGCCCCAGCATTTT
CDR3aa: CASSRPDFGNQPQHF

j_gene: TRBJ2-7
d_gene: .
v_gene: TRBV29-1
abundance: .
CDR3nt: TGCAGCGTTGAAGAGTTTACGGTCAGGGGAGGCGAGCAGTACTTC
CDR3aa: CSVEEFTVRGGEQYF

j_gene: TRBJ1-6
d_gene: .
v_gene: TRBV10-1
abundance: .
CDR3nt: TGCGCCAGCAGTTGGGGGAATAATTCACCCCTCCACTTT
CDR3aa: CASSWGNNSPLHF

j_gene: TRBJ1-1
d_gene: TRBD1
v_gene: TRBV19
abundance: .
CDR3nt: TGTGCCAGTAGTCACACAGGGGGTGGGAGCACTGAAGCTTTCTTT
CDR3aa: CASSHTGGGSTEAFF

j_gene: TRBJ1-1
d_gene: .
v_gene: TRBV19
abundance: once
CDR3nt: TGTGCCAGTACTATCGGGAGACAGCCGAACACTGAAGCTTTCTTT
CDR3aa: CASTIGRQPNTEAFF

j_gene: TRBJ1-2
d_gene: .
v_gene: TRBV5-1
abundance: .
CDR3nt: TGCGCCAGCAGCTTGGCCGAGGCAGGGGCCTTGGGGGGCTACACCTTC
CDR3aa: CASSLAEAGALGGYTF

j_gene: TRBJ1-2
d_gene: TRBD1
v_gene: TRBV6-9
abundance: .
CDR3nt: TGTGCCAGCCCCGGCGTCGGTACAGGGGAAAAATATGGCTACACCTTC
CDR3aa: CASPGVGTGEKYGYTF

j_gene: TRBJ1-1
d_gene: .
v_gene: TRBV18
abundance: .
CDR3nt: TGTGCCAGCTCACCTGTAAGCGGGACGGGTAAGGTCACTGAAGCTTTCTTT
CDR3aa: CASSPVSGTGKVTEAFF

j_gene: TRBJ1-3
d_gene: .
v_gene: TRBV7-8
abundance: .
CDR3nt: TGTGCCAGCAGACCGCTGGCCAGGAACTCTGGAAACACCATATATTTT
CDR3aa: CASRPLARNSGNTIYF

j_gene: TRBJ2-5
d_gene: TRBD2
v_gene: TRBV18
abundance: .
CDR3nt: TGTGCCAGCTCACCACTGAGCCTAGCGGGGAAGGAAGAGACCCAGTACTTC
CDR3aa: CASSPLSLAGKEETQYF

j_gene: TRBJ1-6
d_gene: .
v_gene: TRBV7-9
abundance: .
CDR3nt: TGTGCCAGCAGCTTAGTTCAGGGCACACCCCTCCACTTT
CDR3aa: CASSLVQGTPLHF

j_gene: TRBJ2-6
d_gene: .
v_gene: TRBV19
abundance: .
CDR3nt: TGTGCCAGTAGTATAGGGTGGCGGGGAAGCTCTGGGGCCAACGTCCTGACTTTC
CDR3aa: CASSIGWRGSSGANVLTF

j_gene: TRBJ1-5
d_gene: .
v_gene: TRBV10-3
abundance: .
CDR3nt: TGTGCCATCAGTGATGGGACACAGAATCAGCCCCAGCATTTT
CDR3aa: CAISDGTQNQPQHF

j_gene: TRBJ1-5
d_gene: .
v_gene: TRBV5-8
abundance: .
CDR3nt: TGTGCCAGCAGCTTGGTACAGATCAGCAATCAGCCCCAGCATTTT
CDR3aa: CASSLVQISNQPQHF

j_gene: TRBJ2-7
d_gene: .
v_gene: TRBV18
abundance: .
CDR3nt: TGTGCCAGCTCATCAGAAGGGGGGGCTGCCTACGAGCAGTACTTC
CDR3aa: CASSSEGGAAYEQYF

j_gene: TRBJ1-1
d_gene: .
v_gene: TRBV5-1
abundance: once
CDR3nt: TGCGCCAGCAGCTTGGCCGGGGGGAATGCTGAAGCTTTCTTT
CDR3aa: CASSLAGGNAEAFF